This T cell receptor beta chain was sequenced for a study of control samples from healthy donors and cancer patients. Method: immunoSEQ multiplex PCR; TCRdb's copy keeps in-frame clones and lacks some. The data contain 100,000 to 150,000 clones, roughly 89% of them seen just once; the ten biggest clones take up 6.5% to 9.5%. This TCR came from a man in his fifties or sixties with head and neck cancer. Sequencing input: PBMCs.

The CDR3 DNA sequence: TGCGCCAGCAGTCATGGCGGACGAAAGACCCAGTACTTC. Translating gives CASSHGGRKTQYF. The V gene is TRBV23-1, the J gene TRBJ2-5; no clear D. TRBV23-1 is flagged as an ORF with uncertain function. The CDR3 is 13 amino acids. The V gene lost 3 bases and the J gene lost 6 bases, with 11 bases spanning the gap.